Below are 11 T cell receptor beta chains sequenced from a single sample in a study of beta chain features in type 1 diabetes. What was sequenced were expressed TCRB transcripts, since all of the isolated RNA had been reverse transcribed. The table came from immunoSEQ multiplex PCR; TCRdb's copy has only in-frame clones and leaves some out. This sample has about 640,000 clones; roughly 12% occur once, and the top ten carry 0.095% to 0.15%. Findings and limits, study-wide: Type 1 diabetes patients showed a moderate but significant shortening of TCRB CDR3s in all four CD4+ subsets.

These TCRs are of unknown antigen specificity. Material: naive CD4+ T cells from blood. The receptors originated from a man aged 30-40 years with type 1 diabetes.

In its sample, this clone was seen a few times. The V call is TRBV9, the J call TRBJ2-3; 8 nucleotides align to TRBD2. CDR3 length: 16 residues. J gave up 4 bases and V 0 bases, and 7 bases lay outside the gene matches. In germline, CDR1 is SGDLS, CDR2 YYNGEE. The chain's CDR3 is CASSVGDSGVPDTQYF. The CDR3, as DNA: TGTGCCAGCAGCGTAGGAGATAGCGGGGTGCCAGATACGCAGTATTTT. Supplemented by reference TRBV9 and TRBJ2-3, the full variable domain reads DSGVTQTPKHLITATGQRVTLRCSPRSGDLSVYWYQQSLDQGLQFLIQYYNGEERAKGNILERFSAQQFPDLHSELNLSSLELGDSALYFCASSVGDSGVPDTQYFGPGTRLTVL.

This clone has only a few counts. The chain uses TRBV29-1 and TRBJ1-5; D is perhaps TRBD1 (5 bases). V lost 4 bases and J 2 bases, leaving 9 bases between the germline ends. In germline, CDR1 is SQVTM, CDR2 ANQGSEA. The CDR3 is 13 residues long. CDR3 residues: CSVVAGRNQPQHF. The CDR3 nucleotides are TGCAGCGTTGTGGCAGGGCGCAATCAGCCCCAGCATTTT.

The V gene is TRBV7-2, the J gene TRBJ2-5; D uncertain. V gave up 2 bases and J gave up 2 bases, with 9 bases separating them. Per the germline V gene, CDR1 is SGHTA and CDR2 is FQGNSA. The CDR3 totals 14 residues. The CDR3 DNA is TGTGCCAGCAGCTTAAACCAGATACAAGAGACCCAGTACTTC. Translating gives CASSLNQIQETQYF.

This sequence joins TRBV18 and TRBJ1-5; 7 bases line up with TRBD1. The CDR3 sequence is 14 residues long. The trim removed 8 bases at V and 3 bases at J, leaving 7 bases unmatched. Germline V gene lookup returns CDR1 KGHSH and CDR2 LQKENI. CDR3 nucleotide sequence: TGTGCCAGCGCGCAGGGGGAGGACAATCAGCCCCAGCATTTT. Translating it yields CASAQGEDNQPQHF.

This clone was observed a handful of times. V gene TRBV29-1 combines with J gene TRBJ1-1; TRBD1 agrees at 7 bases. The ends lost 7 bases at V and 4 bases at J; junction bases unmatched: 9. CDR3 size: 13 residues. Germline assignment: CDR1 SQVTM and CDR2 ANQGSEA. As DNA, the CDR3 is TGCAGCGGACAGGGCCCGAGGGGCACTGAAGCTTTCTTT. Translation: CSGQGPRGTEAFF.

V is TRBV7-8 and J is TRBJ2-7; possibly TRBD1 or TRBD2 for D (5 bases each). Germline lookup yields CDR1 SGHVS and CDR2 FQNEAQ. CDR3 size: 15 residues. Deletions cut 1 base from V and 3 bases from J, with 13 bases between. Written as DNA, the CDR3 is TGTGCCAGCAGCTTAGAGTGGGGACCGGACTACGAGCAGTACTTC. As protein: CASSLEWGPDYEQYF.

The rearrangement uses TRBV19 and TRBJ2-1; D is perhaps TRBD1 (6 bases). V lost 4 bases, J lost 1 base, and 14 bases lay in between. The germline V gene has CDR1 LNHDA and CDR2 SQIVND (reference sequence). CDR3 length equals 16 residues. The CDR3 reads CASSTPPGDSYNEQFF. Here the CDR3 DNA reads TGTGCCAGTAGTACGCCTCCAGGGGATTCCTACAATGAGCAGTTCTTC.

Turning to this clone: Relative to the germline gene, one junction end is altered; a read error may explain this. The chain links TRBV7-7 to TRBJ2-1; 8 positions agree with TRBD1. The CDR3 spans 15 residues. CDR1 and CDR2 (germline): SSHAT, FNYEAQ (reference sequence). The CDR3 bases are TGTGCTAGCAGCTTGGCCGGGACAGGTGATAGTGAGCAGTTCTTC. It translates to CASSLAGTGDSEQFF.

This clone turned up a few times. CDR3 in amino acids: CASSVATGATNEKLFF. The CDR3 bases are TGTGCCAGCAGCGTAGCTACGGGTGCAACTAATGAAAAACTGTTTTTT. This chain links TRBV9 with TRBJ1-4; D is undetermined. CDR3 length: 16 amino acids. V was shortened by 0 bases and J by 0 bases, with 9 bases between the two germline ends. Germline V gene sequence: CDR1 SGDLS, CDR2 YYNGEE.

There are a few counts of this clone. The chain couples TRBV7-2 to TRBJ1-5; a weak D match, TRBD1 (6 bases). This CDR3 is built from 13 residues. CDR1 is SGHTA, CDR2 FQGNSA, per germline. Trimming took off 6 bases at V and 2 bases at J, with 8 bases between the two ends. DNA for the CDR3: TGTGCCAGCAGATCAGGGGGCAATCAGCCCCAGCATTTT. Translating it yields CASRSGGNQPQHF.

The gene calls are TRBV7-9 and TRBJ1-2, with D unresolved. Germline CDR1 SEHNR, CDR2 FQNEAQ (reference sequence). V was pared by 5 bases and J by 2 bases, with 12 bases between. CDR3 length equals 14 residues. The CDR3 loop reads CASSQSRQNYGYTF. The DNA for the CDR3 is TGTGCCAGCAGCCAAAGTCGGCAGAACTATGGCTACACCTTC.